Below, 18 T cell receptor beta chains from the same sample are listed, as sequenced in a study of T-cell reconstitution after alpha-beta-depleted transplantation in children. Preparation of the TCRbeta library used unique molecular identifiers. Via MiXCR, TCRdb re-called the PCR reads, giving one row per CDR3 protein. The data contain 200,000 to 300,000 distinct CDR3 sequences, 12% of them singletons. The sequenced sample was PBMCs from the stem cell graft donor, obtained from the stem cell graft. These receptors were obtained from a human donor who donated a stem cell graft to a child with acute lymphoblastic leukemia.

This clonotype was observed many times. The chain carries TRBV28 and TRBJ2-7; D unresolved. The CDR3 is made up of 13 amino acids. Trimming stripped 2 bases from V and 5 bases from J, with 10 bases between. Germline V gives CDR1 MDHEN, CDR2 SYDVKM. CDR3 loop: CASSLGRQNEQYF. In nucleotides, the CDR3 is TGTGCCAGCAGTTTAGGGCGGCAGAACGAGCAGTACTTC.

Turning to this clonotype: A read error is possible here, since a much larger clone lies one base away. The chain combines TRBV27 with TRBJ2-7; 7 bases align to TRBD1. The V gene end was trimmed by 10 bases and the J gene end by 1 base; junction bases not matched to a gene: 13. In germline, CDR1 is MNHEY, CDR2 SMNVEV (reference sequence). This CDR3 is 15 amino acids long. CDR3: CATNAHNRGSYEQYF. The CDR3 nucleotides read TGTGCCACCAACGCTCACAACAGGGGATCCTACGAGCAGTACTTC.

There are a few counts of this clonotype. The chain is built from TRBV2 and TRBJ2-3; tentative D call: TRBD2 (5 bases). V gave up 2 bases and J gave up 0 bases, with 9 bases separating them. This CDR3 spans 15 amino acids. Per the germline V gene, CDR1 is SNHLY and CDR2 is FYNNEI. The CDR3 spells CASSELAASTDTQYF. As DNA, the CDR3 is TGTGCCAGCAGTGAACTAGCAGCTAGCACAGATACGCAGTATTTT. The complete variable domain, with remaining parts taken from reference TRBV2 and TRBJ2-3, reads EPEVTQTPSHQVTQMGQEVILRCVPISNHLYFYWYRQILGQKVEFLVSFYNNEISEKSEIFDDQFSVERPDGSNFTLKIRSTKLEDSAMYFCASSELAASTDTQYFGPGTRLTVL.

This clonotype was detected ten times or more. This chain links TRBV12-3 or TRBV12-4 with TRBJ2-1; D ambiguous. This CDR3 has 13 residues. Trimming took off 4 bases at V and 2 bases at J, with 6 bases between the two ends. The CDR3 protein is CASSYTPYNEQFF. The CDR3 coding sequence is TGTGCCAGCAGTTATACACCCTACAATGAGCAGTTCTTC.

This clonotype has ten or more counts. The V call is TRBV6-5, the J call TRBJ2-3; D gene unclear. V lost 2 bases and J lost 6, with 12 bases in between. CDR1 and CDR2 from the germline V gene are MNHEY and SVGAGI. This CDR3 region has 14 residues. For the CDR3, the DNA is TGTGCCAGCAGTTACCACTCCGGACGGGATACGCAGTATTTT. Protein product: CASSYHSGRDTQYF.

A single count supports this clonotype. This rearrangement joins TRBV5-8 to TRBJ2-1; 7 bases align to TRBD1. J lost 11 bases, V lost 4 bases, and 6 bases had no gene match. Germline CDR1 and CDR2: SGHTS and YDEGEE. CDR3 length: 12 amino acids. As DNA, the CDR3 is TGTGCCAGCAGCCCAGGGACAGTTAAGCAGTTCTTC. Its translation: CASSPGTVKQFF.

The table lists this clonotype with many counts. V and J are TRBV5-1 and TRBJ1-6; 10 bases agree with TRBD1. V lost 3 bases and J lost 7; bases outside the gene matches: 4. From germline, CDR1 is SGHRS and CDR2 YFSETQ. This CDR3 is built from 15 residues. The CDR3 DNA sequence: TGCGCCAGCAGCTGGGACAGGGGCGTAAATTCACCCCTCCACTTT. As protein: CASSWDRGVNSPLHF.

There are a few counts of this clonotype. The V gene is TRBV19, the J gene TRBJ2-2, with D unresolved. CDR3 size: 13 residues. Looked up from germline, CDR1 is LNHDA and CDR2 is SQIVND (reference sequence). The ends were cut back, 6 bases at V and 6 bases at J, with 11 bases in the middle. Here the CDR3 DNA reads TGTGCCAGTAGACGAATAGTCGCCGGGGAGCTGTTTTTT. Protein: CASRRIVAGELFF.

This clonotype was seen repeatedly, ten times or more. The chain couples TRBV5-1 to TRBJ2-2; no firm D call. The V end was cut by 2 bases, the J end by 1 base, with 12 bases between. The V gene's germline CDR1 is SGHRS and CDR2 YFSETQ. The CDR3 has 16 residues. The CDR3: CASSFIREVNTGELFF. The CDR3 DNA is TGCGCCAGCAGCTTTATTCGTGAGGTGAACACCGGGGAGCTGTTTTTT.

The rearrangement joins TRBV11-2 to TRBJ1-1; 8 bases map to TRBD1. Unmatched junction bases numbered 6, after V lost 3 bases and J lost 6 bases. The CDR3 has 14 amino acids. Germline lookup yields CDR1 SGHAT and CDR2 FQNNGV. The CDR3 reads CASSFPGGFAEAFF. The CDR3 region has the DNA TGTGCCAGCAGCTTCCCAGGGGGCTTCGCTGAAGCTTTCTTT.

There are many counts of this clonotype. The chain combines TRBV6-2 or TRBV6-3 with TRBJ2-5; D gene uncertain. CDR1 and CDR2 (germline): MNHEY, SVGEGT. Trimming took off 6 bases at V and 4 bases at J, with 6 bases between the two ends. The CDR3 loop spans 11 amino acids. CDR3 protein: CASSRRETQYF. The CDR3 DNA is TGTGCCAGCAGCCGTAGAGAGACCCAGTACTTC.

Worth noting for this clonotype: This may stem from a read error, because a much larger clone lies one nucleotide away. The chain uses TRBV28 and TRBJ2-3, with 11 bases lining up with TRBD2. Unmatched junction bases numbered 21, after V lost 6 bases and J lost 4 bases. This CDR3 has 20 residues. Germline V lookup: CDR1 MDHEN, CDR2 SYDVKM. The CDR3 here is CASSFDLLAGEHSLADTQYF. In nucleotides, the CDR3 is TGTGCCAGCAGCTTTGATCTACTAGCGGGGGAGCATAGTCTAGCAGATACGCAGTATTTT.

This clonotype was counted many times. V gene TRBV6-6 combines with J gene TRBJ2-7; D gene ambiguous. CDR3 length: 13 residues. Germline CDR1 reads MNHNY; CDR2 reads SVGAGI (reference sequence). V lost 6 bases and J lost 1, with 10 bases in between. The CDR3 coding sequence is TGTGCCAGCAGCCACGACCCTTCCTACGAGCAGTACTTC. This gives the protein CASSHDPSYEQYF.

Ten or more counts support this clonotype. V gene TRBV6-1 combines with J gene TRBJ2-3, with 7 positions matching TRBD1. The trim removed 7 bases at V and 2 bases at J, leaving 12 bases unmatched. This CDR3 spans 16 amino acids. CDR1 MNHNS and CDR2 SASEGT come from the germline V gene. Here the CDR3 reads CASKQQGSYATDTQYF. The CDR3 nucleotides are TGTGCCAGCAAACAACAGGGGTCCTACGCCACAGATACGCAGTATTTT.

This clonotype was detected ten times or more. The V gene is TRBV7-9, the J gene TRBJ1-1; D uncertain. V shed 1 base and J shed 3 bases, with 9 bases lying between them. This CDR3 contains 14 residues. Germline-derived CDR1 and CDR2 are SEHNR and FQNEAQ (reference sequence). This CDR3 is CASSLVQRDTEAFF. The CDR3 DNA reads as TGTGCCAGCAGCTTAGTTCAGAGAGACACTGAAGCTTTCTTT.

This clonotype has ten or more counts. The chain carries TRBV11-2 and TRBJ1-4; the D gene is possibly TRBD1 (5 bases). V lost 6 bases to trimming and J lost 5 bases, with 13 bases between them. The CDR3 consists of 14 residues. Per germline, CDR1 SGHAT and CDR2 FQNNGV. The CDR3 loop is CASSFGGGNEKLFF. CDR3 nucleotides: TGTGCCAGCAGTTTCGGGGGAGGAAATGAAAAACTGTTTTTT.

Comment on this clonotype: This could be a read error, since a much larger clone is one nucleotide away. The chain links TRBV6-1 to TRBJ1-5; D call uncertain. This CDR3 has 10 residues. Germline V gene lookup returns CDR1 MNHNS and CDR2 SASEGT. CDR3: CARLNQPHHF. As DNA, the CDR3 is TGTGCCAGGTTGAATCAGCCCCACCATTTT.

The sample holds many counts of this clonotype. CDR3 coding DNA: TGCAGTGCTAGGGGGGCCGGGAAGACCCAGTACTTC. Its protein is CSARGAGKTQYF. This sequence joins TRBV20-1 and TRBJ2-5; D is possibly TRBD1 (6 bases). The germline V gene encodes CDR1 DFQATT and CDR2 SNEGSKA (reference sequence). This CDR3 contains 12 residues. The V and J ends lost 3 bases and 6 bases respectively, with 11 bases between them.